This passage covers 29 T cell receptor beta chains from one sample sequenced in a study of blood T cell repertoires in COVID-19. Sequencing used immunoSEQ multiplex PCR; TCRdb keeps in-frame clones, though not all of them. The sample gives some 380,000 clones, roughly four fifths of which show up once; 1.1% is in the top ten. The specimen was peripheral blood. The receptor source for this set is a human donor with acute or convalescent COVID-19. The donor label of this sample is uncertain.

This clone has only one observation. The V and J genes are TRBV3-1 (or the pseudogene TRBV3-2) and TRBJ1-1, with 8 positions matching TRBD1. With V trimmed by 1 base and J by 4 bases, 11 bases remained unmatched. CDR3 size: 17 residues. CDR1 and CDR2 from the germline V gene are LGHDT and YNNKEL (reference sequence). The CDR3 DNA reads as TGTGCCAGCAGCCAAGGTGCAGGGGGCGAAAGGGTCACTGAAGCTTTCTTT. This gives the protein CASSQGAGGERVTEAFF.

V gene TRBV7-9 combines with J gene TRBJ1-3; D not resolved. Germline CDR1 SEHNR, CDR2 FQNEAQ (reference sequence). The CDR3 is 16 residues long. V lost 5 bases to trimming and J lost 0 bases, with 14 bases between them. CDR3 in DNA: TGTGCCAGCAGCGAACGGGTATTGTCCTCTGGAAACACCATATATTTT. Translating gives CASSERVLSSGNTIYF.

This chain uses TRBV5-1 with TRBJ1-3, with a tentative D call TRBD1 (5 bases). The CDR3 totals 17 residues. V was shortened by 0 bases and J by 0 bases, with 13 bases between the two germline ends. Germline V CDR1 and CDR2: SGHRS, YFSETQ. The CDR3 DNA is TGCGCCAGCAGCTTGGTAGGCAGGGATTACTCTGGAAACACCATATATTTT. This sequence encodes CASSLVGRDYSGNTIYF.

The J gene is TRBJ2-2, the V gene TRBV5-1; D is ambiguous. Germline CDR1 is SGHRS and CDR2 is YFSETQ. V gave up 2 bases and J gave up 7 bases, with 18 bases separating them. The CDR3 runs 16 residues. The CDR3: CASSFSGLRGNGELFF. CDR3 coding DNA: TGCGCCAGCAGCTTCTCGGGTCTCAGAGGTAACGGGGAGCTGTTTTTT.

The chain links TRBV2 to TRBJ2-7, with no clear D. Germline CDR1 is SNHLY and CDR2 is FYNNEI. V was pared by 8 bases and J by 1 base, with 9 bases between. This CDR3 region has 12 residues. CDR3 nucleotide sequence: TGTGCCAGCGGATACTATTCCTACGAGCAGTACTTC. Its translation is CASGYYSYEQYF.

The chain joins TRBV3-1 (or the pseudogene TRBV3-2) to TRBJ2-7; D is uncertain. The CDR3 runs to 11 residues. CDR1 is LGHDT and CDR2 is YNNKEL in the germline V gene (reference sequence). V was pared by 4 bases and J by 5 bases, with 6 bases between. DNA of the CDR3: TGTGCCAGCAGCCGTACAAACGAGCAGTACTTC. Residues: CASSRTNEQYF.

This rearrangement joins TRBV3-1 (or the pseudogene TRBV3-2) to TRBJ2-1; 14 positions match TRBD2. Trimming cost V 5 bases and J 7 bases; bases outside gene matches: 16. The CDR3 spans 19 residues. From germline, CDR1 is LGHDT and CDR2 YNNKEL (reference sequence). CDR3 amino acids: CASSSVGLAGAKGLNEQFF. The DNA of the CDR3 is TGTGCCAGCAGCTCCGTGGGACTAGCGGGGGCCAAAGGGTTAAATGAGCAGTTCTTC.

This clone was seen only once. The V and J genes are TRBV7-6 and TRBJ2-1; 12 bases agree with TRBD2. CDR1 and CDR2 (germline): SGHVS, FNYEAQ. With 5 bases clipped from V and 6 bases from J, the junction kept 5 bases outside the gene matches. The CDR3 has 15 residues. The chain's CDR3 is CASSPSGRVSNEQFF. The CDR3 DNA reads TGTGCCAGCAGCCCTAGCGGGAGGGTTAGCAATGAGCAGTTCTTC.

The J gene is TRBJ2-1, the V gene TRBV5-8, with D possibly matching TRBD2 (6 bases). This CDR3 has 16 residues. Trimming stripped 1 base from V and 3 bases from J, with 14 bases between. The V gene's germline CDR1 is SGHTS and CDR2 YDEGEE. CDR3 nucleotides: TGTGCCAGCAGCTTGAGCGGGTTCCTTCACTACAATGAGCAGTTCTTC. This codes for CASSLSGFLHYNEQFF.

The chain couples TRBV7-8 to TRBJ1-1; D not resolved. The CDR3 has 14 amino acids. Germline V gene sequence: CDR1 SGHVS, CDR2 FQNEAQ. V was trimmed by 5 bases and J by 4 bases, leaving 14 bases between them. The CDR3 spells CASSPDGGVTEAFF. As DNA, the CDR3 is TGTGCCAGCAGCCCAGACGGCGGGGTCACTGAAGCTTTCTTT.

The chain couples TRBV15 to TRBJ2-1; D remains unclear. V gave up 0 bases and J gave up 14 bases, with 11 bases separating them. The length of the CDR3 is 12 residues. Germline CDR1 is LNHNV and CDR2 is YYDKDF (reference sequence). The CDR3 loop is CATSRDRTKEFF. DNA for the CDR3: TGTGCCACCAGCAGAGATCGCACTAAGGAGTTCTTC.

This clone turned up a few times. The chain employs TRBV5-5 and TRBJ1-2, with 11 bases aligning to TRBD1. Per germline, CDR1 SGHKS and CDR2 YYEKEE (reference sequence). The CDR3 covers 15 residues. The junction had 2 bases not matched to a gene; V was cut back by 0 bases and J by 4 bases. This CDR3 is CASSLVGTGGYGYTF. For the CDR3, the DNA is TGTGCCAGCAGCTTGGTGGGGACAGGGGGCTATGGCTACACCTTC.

This chain uses TRBV2 with TRBJ1-6; D ambiguous. CDR1 is SNHLY, CDR2 FYNNEI, per germline. This CDR3 region has 13 residues. V shed 1 base and J shed 11 bases, with 9 bases lying between them. CDR3 nucleotides: TGTGCCAGCAGTGAAGTGCAGGAGGCACCCCTCCACTTT. Amino acids: CASSEVQEAPLHF. Variable domain in full (rest from reference TRBV2 and TRBJ1-6): EPEVTQTPSHQVTQMGQEVILRCVPISNHLYFYWYRQILGQKVEFLVSFYNNEISEKSEIFDDQFSVERPDGSNFTLKIRSTKLEDSAMYFCASSEVQEAPLHFGNGTRLTVT.

The chain is built from TRBV5-4 and TRBJ2-5; D perhaps matches TRBD1 (5 bases). V lost 1 base and J 2 bases, leaving 12 bases between the germline ends. The V gene's germline CDR1 is SGHNT and CDR2 YYREEE (reference sequence). The CDR3 has 15 residues. The CDR3 DNA reads as TGTGCCAGCAGCTTGCGACAGACGATACAAGAGACCCAGTACTTC. Its protein product is CASSLRQTIQETQYF. Full variable domain (rest looked up from reference TRBV5-4 and TRBJ2-5): ETGVTQSPTHLIKTRGQQVTLRCSSQSGHNTVSWYQQALGQGPQFIFQYYREEENGRGNFPPRFSGLQFPNYSSELNVNALELDDSALYLCASSLRQTIQETQYFGPGTRLLVL.

The rearrangement links TRBV10-2 to TRBJ2-7; 9 nucleotides align to TRBD1. Looked up from germline, CDR1 is WSHSY and CDR2 is SAAADI. The CDR3 is made up of 14 amino acids. After removal of 7 bases from V and 3 bases from J, the junction contained 7 bases not matched to a gene. The CDR3 DNA sequence: TGCGCCAGCAACCAGGCGGGACAGGGCTACGAGCAGTACTTC. Its protein product is CASNQAGQGYEQYF.

The rearrangement joins TRBV5-1 to TRBJ2-7, with D unresolved. Germline assignment: CDR1 SGHRS and CDR2 YFSETQ. The CDR3 is 11 amino acids. V was trimmed by 7 bases and J by 3 bases, leaving 8 bases between them. The CDR3 nucleotides are TGCGCCAGCCTCAAACTCTACGAGCAGTACTTC. Encoded protein: CASLKLYEQYF.

V gene TRBV6-2 or TRBV6-3 combines with J gene TRBJ2-7; D perhaps matches TRBD2 (6 bases). The CDR3 covers 16 residues. V lost 5 bases and J lost 5, with 22 bases in between. CDR1 is MNHEY and CDR2 is SVGEGT in the germline V gene. The CDR3 region has the DNA TGTGCCAGCAGTGCAATTATCGGGAGCAGCATCAACGAGCAGTACTTC. Amino acids: CASSAIIGSSINEQYF.

This clone was found a few times. This chain connects TRBV19 to TRBJ2-3, with TRBD2 matching 7 bases. Germline V CDR1 and CDR2: LNHDA, SQIVND (reference sequence). V trimming: 4 bases; J trimming: 0 bases; junction bases outside the gene matches: 1. The CDR3 runs to 14 residues. The CDR3 DNA is TGTGCCAGTAGTAAGCGGGGAAGCACAGATACGCAGTATTTT. Protein: CASSKRGSTDTQYF.

The chain couples TRBV2 to TRBJ2-1; the match to TRBD1 covers 9 bases. The ends lost 4 bases at V and 5 bases at J; junction bases unmatched: 6. This CDR3 is 15 amino acids long. CDR1 and CDR2 (germline): SNHLY, FYNNEI. The CDR3 DNA reads as TGTGCCAGCAGTGGGCGGGACAGGGCTCACAATGAGCAGTTCTTC. It specifies CASSGRDRAHNEQFF.

The gene calls are TRBV27 and TRBJ1-2; TRBD1 agrees at 8 bases. CDR1 is MNHEY and CDR2 is SMNVEV in the germline V gene (reference sequence). V gave up 6 bases and J gave up 3 bases; unmatched junction bases: 3. The CDR3 spans 13 residues. Written as DNA, the CDR3 is TGTGCCAGCAGCGAGACAGGGGACTATGGCTACACCTTC. It yields the protein CASSETGDYGYTF.

The gene calls are TRBV12-5 and TRBJ2-1, with 7 bases fitting TRBD1. Germline V gives CDR1 LGHNT, CDR2 FRNRAP. The CDR3 spans 16 residues. J lost 7 bases, V lost 6 bases, and 15 bases had no gene match. DNA of the CDR3: TGTGCTAGTGGCTTGCCCCGAGGGGGCGCAAGGAATGAGCAGTTCTTC. Its protein product is CASGLPRGGARNEQFF.

This clone was counted a few times. This chain connects TRBV15 to TRBJ2-7; TRBD2 matches 7 bases. J lost 7 bases, V lost 3 bases, and 12 bases had no gene match. CDR3 length: 15 amino acids. In germline, CDR1 is LNHNV, CDR2 YYDKDF (reference sequence). The CDR3 DNA reads as TGTGCCACCAGCAGGGGGACTCTAGCGGCGGGAGAGCAGTACTTC. Translating it yields CATSRGTLAAGEQYF.

This clone was recorded only once. The V gene is TRBV28, the J gene TRBJ1-2; no clear D gene. The CDR3 sequence is 13 residues long. Trimming shortened V by 5 bases and J by 5 bases, and 12 bases separated the two germline ends. The V gene's germline CDR1 is MDHEN and CDR2 SYDVKM. The chain's CDR3 is CASSPPRGYGYTF. The CDR3 DNA sequence: TGTGCCAGCAGTCCTCCACGAGGGTATGGCTACACCTTC.

The chain couples TRBV5-6 to TRBJ2-7, with D perhaps TRBD2 (5 bases). This CDR3 is built from 14 residues. V lost 3 bases and J 3 bases, leaving 13 bases between the germline ends. CDR1 SGHDT and CDR2 YYEEEE come from the germline V gene. As DNA, the CDR3 is TGTGCCAGCAGCTCAAAGGGTGGAGGCTACGAGCAGTACTTC. This sequence encodes CASSSKGGGYEQYF.

This clone was recorded once. The chain employs TRBV30 and TRBJ1-5; 7 bases line up with TRBD1. This CDR3 comprises 14 residues. The germline V gene has CDR1 GTSNPN and CDR2 SVGIG (reference sequence). Unmatched junction bases numbered 10, after V lost 2 bases and J lost 9 bases. The CDR3 sequence is CAWSPIGGLGPQHF. Here the CDR3 DNA reads TGTGCCTGGAGTCCGATAGGGGGCTTGGGGCCCCAGCATTTT.

This chain connects TRBV2 to TRBJ2-6; unclear D gene. Germline assignment: CDR1 SNHLY and CDR2 FYNNEI. This CDR3 has 15 residues. Trimming cost V 5 bases and J 0 bases, with 8 bases left between them. CDR3 residues: CASSTEISGANVLTF. The CDR3 nucleotides are TGTGCCAGCAGTACAGAAATCTCTGGGGCCAACGTCCTGACTTTC.

Worth noting for this clone: Other DNA sequences in the sample encode the same CDR3. J is TRBJ2-3 and V is TRBV18; 9 bases are a match to TRBD1. This CDR3 spans 15 amino acids. The V gene end was trimmed by 6 bases and the J gene end by 0 bases; junction bases not matched to a gene: 4. Germline V CDR1 and CDR2: KGHSH, LQKENI. The DNA of the CDR3 is TGTGCCAGCTCTCGCGACAGGGGGAGCACAGATACGCAGTATTTT. Encoded protein: CASSRDRGSTDTQYF.

The CDR3 spells CATRLGMHTEAFF. As DNA, the CDR3 is TGTGCCACCCGGTTGGGCATGCACACTGAAGCTTTCTTT. This chain uses TRBV5-8 with TRBJ1-1; the D is unclear. Trimming stripped 9 bases from V and 3 bases from J, with 15 bases between. The CDR3 consists of 13 residues. The V gene's germline CDR1 is SGHTS and CDR2 YDEGEE.

This chain links TRBV7-8 with TRBJ1-1; TRBD1 agrees at 9 bases. Trimming at V came to 5 bases and at J to 8 bases, leaving 9 bases not matched to a gene. The CDR3 is 14 residues long. In germline, CDR1 is SGHVS, CDR2 FQNEAQ. The CDR3 protein is CASSRLGQGNEAFF. The CDR3 region has the DNA TGTGCCAGCAGCCGACTAGGACAGGGGAACGAAGCTTTCTTT.